This TCR beta chain was documented in a study of blood T cell repertoires in COVID-19. Overall study: Material from acute and convalescent COVID-19 was sourced from the United States, Italy and Spain. T cells, B-cell-depleted T cells, or PBMCs supplied cDNA or gDNA.

Sequencing was performed with immunoSEQ multiplex PCR; in TCRdb, only in-frame clones are kept and a portion is missing. The sample includes some 56,000 clones, less than 75% seen only once; the top ten take 18%. Trimming cost V 2 bases and J 7 bases, with 9 bases left between them. The CDR3 length is 13 residues. The source material was peripheral blood. This chain links TRBV12-3 or TRBV12-4 with TRBJ2-1, with D possibly being TRBD1 (5 bases). This sequence originates from a woman aged 50 to 65 with active or convalescent COVID-19. The CDR3 nucleotides read TGTGCCAGCAGTTTAAAGTCAGGGAATGAGCAGTTCTTC. It encodes CASSLKSGNEQFF.